A single sample is the source of the 16 T cell receptor beta chains below, sequenced in a study of CD8 T cells in Susac syndrome. Random hexamers were used to reverse transcribe 0.5 to 1 ug of RNA. TCRdb reanalysed the immunoSEQ multiplex PCR reads using MiXCR and keeps one entry per CDR3 protein. The sample has 150,000 or so distinct CDR3 sequences; 95% are singletons. The sample consisted of CD4+ T cells from PBMCs. These receptors all stem from a human donor with Susac syndrome.

The J gene is TRBJ2-1, the V gene TRBV24-1; D not resolved. Looked up from germline, CDR1 is KGHDR and CDR2 is SFDVKD. This CDR3 region has 13 residues. Between the trimmed V and J ends, which lost 3 bases and 4 bases, there was a span of 6 bases. CDR3 residues: CATSDTLYNEQFF. The CDR3 nucleotides are TGTGCCACCAGTGATACACTGTACAATGAGCAGTTCTTC.

J is TRBJ1-2 and V is TRBV12-3 or TRBV12-4; possible D gene TRBD1, 6 bases. V was clipped by 5 bases and J by 3 bases, with 16 bases between them. The CDR3 has 15 residues. CDR3 sequence (DNA): TGTGCCAGCAGTCCTCGCTCAGGGGTTCACTATGGCTACACCTTC. It encodes CASSPRSGVHYGYTF.

V is TRBV12-3 or TRBV12-4 and J is TRBJ2-1; D remains ambiguous. The CDR3 has 12 amino acids. Deletions cut 1 base from V and 7 bases from J, with 5 bases between. CDR3 coding DNA: TGTGCCAGCAGTTTAGGTTTTAATGAGCAGTTCTTC. Translation: CASSLGFNEQFF.

The chain couples TRBV9 to TRBJ1-1, with TRBD1 identical over 7 bases. The CDR3 runs 14 residues. CDR1 is SGDLS and CDR2 is YYNGEE in the germline V gene. V shed 3 bases, J shed 1 base, and the junction held 3 bases outside the gene matches. CDR3 sequence: CASSDHRGNTEAFF. The CDR3, as DNA: TGTGCCAGCAGCGACCACAGGGGGAACACTGAAGCTTTCTTT.

The rearrangement uses TRBV4-1 and TRBJ1-3; no clear D gene. The CDR3 consists of 16 residues. V lost 4 bases and J 2 bases, leaving 15 bases between the germline ends. Looked up from germline, CDR1 is MGHRA and CDR2 is YSYEKL. In nucleotides, the CDR3 is TGCGCCAGCAGCCCCCCACCCGTTGGAGCTGGAAACACCATATATTTT. This sequence encodes CASSPPPVGAGNTIYF.

This chain connects TRBV6-2 or TRBV6-3 to TRBJ1-2; no definite D call. The V end was cut by 7 bases, the J end by 4 bases, with 13 bases between. Germline V gene lookup returns CDR1 MNHEY and CDR2 SVGEGT. The CDR3 is 13 residues long. This chain's CDR3 is CASNLDGSYGYTF. The CDR3, as DNA: TGTGCCAGCAACCTCGACGGGAGCTATGGCTACACCTTC.

The rearrangement uses TRBV5-4 and TRBJ2-1; 14 bases align to TRBD2. V dropped 4 bases and J dropped 5; count of bases not matched to a gene: 5. Germline CDR1 SGHNT, CDR2 YYREEE (reference sequence). The CDR3 contains 16 residues. CDR3 sequence: CASSLGLAGADNEQFF. CDR3 coding DNA: TGTGCCAGCAGCCTGGGACTAGCGGGAGCCGACAATGAGCAGTTCTTC. Variable domain in full (rest from reference TRBV5-4 and TRBJ2-1): ETGVTQSPTHLIKTRGQQVTLRCSSQSGHNTVSWYQQALGQGPQFIFQYYREEENGRGNFPPRFSGLQFPNYSSELNVNALELDDSALYLCASSLGLAGADNEQFFGPGTRLTVL.

The chain recombines TRBV30 with TRBJ1-1; perhaps TRBD1 as D (6 bases). Trimming pared 3 bases from V and 8 bases from J, leaving 10 bases between. The CDR3 contains 11 residues. The V gene's germline CDR1 is GTSNPN and CDR2 SVGIG (reference sequence). The CDR3 reads CAWRGGAEAFF. The CDR3 bases are TGTGCCTGGAGGGGGGGGGCCGAAGCTTTCTTT.

The chain joins TRBV11-3 to TRBJ2-2; D possibly corresponds to TRBD1 (6 bases). The CDR3 loop spans 13 amino acids. Germline assignment: CDR1 SGHNT and CDR2 YENEEA. V lost 5 bases to trimming and J lost 4 bases, with 8 bases between them. The CDR3 protein is CASSQTGTGELFF. In DNA, the CDR3 is TGTGCCAGCAGCCAGACAGGCACCGGGGAGCTGTTTTTT.

V and J are TRBV30 and TRBJ2-5, with 9 bases fitting TRBD1. There are 15 residues in the CDR3. Trimming at V came to 1 base and at J to 9 bases, leaving 12 bases not matched to a gene. Germline V gene data show CDR1 as GTSNPN and CDR2 as SVGIG (reference sequence). DNA for the CDR3: TGTGCCTGGAGTGGTGACAGGGGGTTACCCGGGCCCCAGTACTTC. Translation gives CAWSGDRGLPGPQYF. Based on the CDR3 plus reference TRBV30 and TRBJ2-5, the full variable domain is SQTIHQWPATLVQPVGSPLSLECTVEGTSNPNLYWYRQAAGRGLQLLFYSVGIGQISSEVPQNLSASRPQDRQFILSSKKLLLSDSGFYLCAWSGDRGLPGPQYFGPGTRLLVL.

This rearrangement joins TRBV4-2 to TRBJ2-2; D perhaps matches TRBD2 (6 bases). CDR3 size: 16 residues. Looked up from germline, CDR1 is LGHNA and CDR2 is YNFKEQ. Trimming took off 4 bases at V and 0 bases at J, with 12 bases between the two ends. CDR3 in DNA: TGTGCCAGCAGCCCCCAAGGAGGGGCGAACACCGGGGAGCTGTTTTTT. Encoded protein: CASSPQGGANTGELFF.

CDR3: CSGRQGAANEKLFF. Here the CDR3 DNA reads TGCAGCGGAAGGCAGGGGGCCGCTAATGAAAAACTGTTTTTT. The gene calls are TRBV20-1 and TRBJ1-4, with 8 bases that match TRBD1. The germline CDR1 and CDR2 sequences are DFQATT and SNEGSKA (reference sequence). This CDR3 spans 14 amino acids.

J is TRBJ2-7 and V is TRBV18; TRBD2 aligns across 10 bases. V shed 3 bases, J shed 3 bases, and the junction held 5 bases outside the gene matches. Germline V gene sequence: CDR1 KGHSH, CDR2 LQKENI. There are 15 residues in the CDR3. CDR3 coding DNA: TGTGCCAGCTCACCTCTTCGGACTAGCGGCTACGAGCAGTACTTC. Translating it yields CASSPLRTSGYEQYF. Combining the CDR3 with reference TRBV18 and TRBJ2-7 gives the whole variable domain NAGVMQNPRHLVRRRGQEARLRCSPMKGHSHVYWYRQLPEEGLKFMVYLQKENIIDESGMPKERFSAEFPKEGPSILRIQQVVRGDSAAYFCASSPLRTSGYEQYFGPGTRLTVT.

CDR3 residues: CSAYAGGPGPTTDTQYF. CDR3 bases: TGCAGTGCTTATGCGGGAGGGCCCGGTCCGACCACAGATACGCAGTATTTT. The rearrangement joins TRBV20-1 to TRBJ2-3; 9 nucleotides align to TRBD2. J was trimmed by 2 bases and V by 5 bases; bases with no gene match: 14. Germline CDR1 is DFQATT and CDR2 is SNEGSKA (reference sequence). The CDR3 sequence is 17 residues long.

The chain employs TRBV20-1 and TRBJ1-5, with a weak D call TRBD1 (6 bases). This CDR3 is 15 amino acids long. Per germline, CDR1 DFQATT and CDR2 SNEGSKA (reference sequence). V was clipped by 4 bases and J by 4 bases, with 17 bases between them. DNA of the CDR3: TGCAGTGCTATCCACACCGGGACACTGAATCAGCCCCAGCATTTT. This codes for CSAIHTGTLNQPQHF.

V and J are TRBV12-3 or TRBV12-4 and TRBJ2-1; D might be TRBD2 (5 bases). The CDR3 length is 16 residues. V lost 2 bases, J lost 4 bases, and 15 bases lay in between. For the CDR3, the DNA is TGTGCCAGCAGTTTAATCCGAGGGAGTAATTACAATGAGCAGTTCTTC. It encodes CASSLIRGSNYNEQFF.